The entry below gives a single T cell receptor (beta chain) sequence along with its context. Using a J-beta primer mix together with a sample-barcoded 5' primer, a second PCR was run for 7 to 11 cycles. Each CDR3 protein gets one entry after TCRdb re-called the 5' RACE reads with MiXCR. The sample has hundreds of thousands of distinct CDR3 sequences, approximately 48% seen once. The data originate from a study of blood T cells in healthy people across ages. The clonotype originates from a man aged 55 to 70 in good health. The source material was blood.

As DNA, the CDR3 is TGTGCCACTCAAATAGACAAGAGTACCTACGTCGATGAGCAGTTCTTC. It codes for CATQIDKSTYVDEQFF. V gene TRBV10-3 combines with J gene TRBJ2-1; no clear D gene. The CDR3 totals 16 residues. Germline V gene sequence: CDR1 ENHRY, CDR2 SYGVKD. Trimming stripped 10 bases from V and 8 bases from J, with 27 bases between.